The 28 T cell receptor beta chains reported below all come from one sample, sequenced in a study of T cell repertoires in cytomegalovirus infection. TCRdb reprocessed the reads via MiXCR and lists one record per CDR3 protein. The table includes 200,000 to 300,000 distinct CDR3 sequences, approximately 13% detected once. Sequenced input: PBMCs. The receptors originated from a human donor in good health (CMV status not recorded). Some clones in this sample may be carry-over from other donors' samples.

As concerns this clonotype: This likely comes from a read error, as the CDR3 has no conserved phenylalanine or tryptophan at its end. The rearrangement joins TRBV5-6 to TRBJ2-6; maybe TRBD2 (6 bases). The ends were cut back, 4 bases at V and 0 bases at J, with 11 bases in the middle. The germline V gene encodes CDR1 SGHDT and CDR2 YYEEEE. CDR3 length: 16 residues. CDR3 DNA sequence: TGTGCCAGCAGCATTACTAGCCCCTCTGGGGCCAACGTCCTGACTTCC. Amino acid sequence: CASSITSPSGANVLTS.

This sequence joins TRBV20-1 and TRBJ2-5; 8 bases fit TRBD2. CDR1 and CDR2 from the germline V gene are DFQATT and SNEGSKA (reference sequence). This CDR3 contains 14 residues. J lost 4 bases, V lost 3 bases, and 7 bases had no gene match. The CDR3, as DNA: TGCAGTGCTAGTTTCCTAGCGGGCGGAGAGACCCAGTACTTC. It specifies CSASFLAGGETQYF.

This clonotype occurred many times. The V gene is TRBV4-3, the J gene TRBJ1-2, with 8 positions matching TRBD1. Germline loops: CDR1 LGHNA, CDR2 YSLEER. The CDR3 totals 15 residues. V trimming: 4 bases; J trimming: 4 bases; junction bases outside the gene matches: 8. The CDR3: CASSRGAGGIYGYTF. The CDR3 DNA is TGCGCCAGCAGCCGAGGGGCAGGGGGCATCTATGGCTACACCTTC.

This rearrangement joins TRBV7-9 to TRBJ2-5; a possible D gene is TRBD2 (6 bases). This CDR3 is 19 amino acids long. Germline V lookup: CDR1 SEHNR, CDR2 FQNEAQ (reference sequence). Trimming took off 2 bases at V and 5 bases at J, with 27 bases between the two ends. CDR3 region: CASSLSHIGGAFLVETQYF. In nucleotides, the CDR3 is TGTGCCAGCAGCTTATCCCATATTGGCGGGGCCTTCCTTGTGGAGACCCAGTACTTC.

This clonotype was counted between two and nine times. V and J are TRBV5-1 and TRBJ2-1; TRBD2 matches at 9 bases. Per germline, CDR1 SGHRS and CDR2 YFSETQ. The CDR3 spans 15 residues. Germline trimming cut 3 bases from V and 8 bases from J; bases unmatched to any gene: 9. CDR3 residues: CASSSGLATIDEQFF. The CDR3, as DNA: TGCGCCAGCAGCTCGGGACTAGCAACAATCGATGAGCAGTTCTTC.

This clonotype was detected many times. V and J are TRBV29-1 and TRBJ1-2; a weak D match, TRBD1 (5 bases). Germline-derived CDR1 and CDR2 are SQVTM and ANQGSEA. CDR3 length: 14 residues. V lost 4 bases and J lost 0, with 12 bases in between. As DNA, the CDR3 is TGCAGCGTTGGCCTTCAGGGAGCTAACTATGGCTACACCTTC. Translation: CSVGLQGANYGYTF.

This chain joins TRBV20-1 and TRBJ1-2; maybe TRBD1 (6 bases). V lost 6 bases and J 2 bases, leaving 13 bases between the germline ends. Germline CDR1 DFQATT, CDR2 SNEGSKA (reference sequence). The CDR3 loop spans 13 amino acids. The chain's CDR3 is CSAWTEQNYGYTF. CDR3 in DNA: TGCAGTGCGTGGACAGAGCAGAACTATGGCTACACCTTC.

This clonotype was detected many times. The chain recombines TRBV4-3 with TRBJ1-6; no clear D. The CDR3 is made up of 16 amino acids. V lost 2 bases to trimming and J lost 9 bases, with 17 bases between them. The germline gives CDR1 LGHNA, CDR2 YSLEER. Here the CDR3 reads CASSQTNSPSGSPLHF. CDR3 bases: TGCGCCAGCAGCCAAACTAACAGTCCCTCGGGTTCACCCCTCCACTTT.

This clonotype has only a few counts. V usage is TRBV12-3 or TRBV12-4 and J usage is TRBJ1-6; D gene unclear. With 8 bases removed from V and 5 bases from J, the gap between germline ends came to 7 bases. The CDR3 is made up of 12 amino acids. This chain's CDR3 is CASSGNNSPLHF. CDR3 DNA: TGTGCCAGCTCGGGCAATAATTCACCCCTCCACTTT.

This clonotype was recorded many times. The gene calls are TRBV7-8 and TRBJ1-1, with a tentative D call TRBD1 (5 bases). Trimming removed 5 bases from V and 4 bases from J, with 14 bases in between. The CDR3 totals 14 residues. Germline V gene sequence: CDR1 SGHVS, CDR2 FQNEAQ. The CDR3 here is CASSPRDFTTEAFF. The CDR3 nucleotides read TGTGCCAGCAGCCCCCGGGACTTTACCACTGAAGCTTTCTTT.

The chain employs TRBV3-1 and TRBJ1-6; D call uncertain. V lost 3 bases to trimming and J lost 7 bases, with 7 bases between them. CDR3 length equals 13 residues. Germline V gene sequence: CDR1 LGHDT, CDR2 YNNKEL (reference sequence). CDR3 protein: CASSQTRNSPLHF. The CDR3 DNA is TGTGCCAGCAGCCAGACGAGGAATTCACCCCTCCACTTT.

This clonotype was recorded only once. The chain recombines TRBV6-2 or TRBV6-3 with TRBJ1-4; TRBD1 is a possible D gene (6 bases). The CDR3 is 15 residues long. Trimming left V 2 bases short and J 8 bases short, with 15 bases between. CDR1 and CDR2 from the germline V gene are MNHEY and SVGEGT. In nucleotides, the CDR3 is TGTGCCAGCAGTTACCAGGGGACCCGGGAGGAAAAACTGTTTTTT. It is translated as CASSYQGTREEKLFF.

This sequence joins TRBV3-1 and TRBJ1-5; 8 bases are a match to TRBD1. Losses at the gene ends were 4 bases for V and 7 bases for J; bases not matched to a gene: 9. Germline CDR1 is LGHDT and CDR2 is YNNKEL (reference sequence). CDR3 size: 15 residues. CDR3 DNA: TGTGCCAGCAGCCCTGGGGGGACAGGCCGGCAGCCCCAGCATTTT. This sequence encodes CASSPGGTGRQPQHF.

This clonotype came up a few times. J is TRBJ1-1 and V is TRBV6-6; D is unclear. This CDR3 contains 13 residues. V gave up 2 bases and J gave up 5 bases, with 9 bases separating them. The germline gives CDR1 MNHNY, CDR2 SVGAGI (reference sequence). This chain's CDR3 is CASSYTARTEAFF. The CDR3 DNA follows: TGTGCCAGCAGTTACACCGCGAGGACTGAAGCTTTCTTT.

The sample holds many counts of this clonotype. The chain uses TRBV19 and TRBJ2-1; 9 bases agree with TRBD1. Germline loops: CDR1 LNHDA, CDR2 SQIVND (reference sequence). The ends lost 3 bases at V and 0 bases at J; junction bases unmatched: 6. The CDR3 is 17 residues long. The DNA for the CDR3 is TGTGCCAGTAGTATGGGACAGGGAGCGAGCTCCTACAATGAGCAGTTCTTC. It translates to CASSMGQGASSYNEQFF.

There are many counts of this clonotype. V gene TRBV7-2 combines with J gene TRBJ1-2, with D possibly matching TRBD1 (5 bases). V was clipped by 4 bases and J by 5 bases, with 11 bases between them. CDR3 length equals 13 residues. The germline gives CDR1 SGHTA, CDR2 FQGNSA. CDR3 sequence: CASSWDWLYGYTF. The CDR3 coding sequence is TGTGCCAGCAGCTGGGACTGGCTGTATGGCTACACCTTC.

This clonotype was detected ten times or more. The rearrangement joins TRBV19 to TRBJ1-5; 10 bases are shared with TRBD1. V lost 7 bases to trimming and J lost 7 bases; unmatched junction nucleotides: 10. Germline V lookup: CDR1 LNHDA, CDR2 SQIVND (reference sequence). The CDR3 spans 15 residues. For the CDR3, the DNA is TGTGCCAGTAAAGGTGACAGGGGGCGAGGGCAGCCCCAGCATTTT. Residues: CASKGDRGRGQPQHF.

The genes are TRBV2 and TRBJ1-6; 10 nucleotides line up with TRBD1. Germline V gives CDR1 SNHLY, CDR2 FYNNEI. With 11 bases clipped from V and 9 bases from J, the junction kept 10 bases outside the gene matches. The CDR3 runs 14 residues. CDR3 DNA: TGTGCCCAAAACCGGGACAGGGGATTTTCACCCCTCCACTTT. Its translation: CAQNRDRGFSPLHF.

This clonotype has ten or more counts. The chain recombines TRBV6-1 with TRBJ2-1, with 13 bases lining up with TRBD2. The CDR3 covers 15 residues. The J segment lost 8 bases and the V segment lost 7 bases, leaving 8 bases of the junction unmatched. Per the germline V gene, CDR1 is MNHNS and CDR2 is SASEGT. This CDR3 reads CASTRTSGRIDEQFF. The CDR3 nucleotides are TGTGCCAGCACCCGGACTAGCGGGAGAATCGATGAGCAGTTCTTC.

In its sample, this clonotype was seen many times. This chain connects TRBV7-2 to TRBJ1-2, with D possibly matching TRBD1 (6 bases). Germline CDR1 and CDR2: SGHTA and FQGNSA. CDR3 length: 15 amino acids. Trimming removed 5 bases from V and 0 bases from J, with 13 bases in between. The CDR3 loop is CASSLSRGANYGYTF. CDR3 in DNA: TGTGCCAGCAGCCTATCTAGGGGGGCTAACTATGGCTACACCTTC.

The genes are TRBV7-2 and TRBJ2-1, with TRBD2 identical over 15 bases. The CDR3 has 16 residues. V lost 8 bases, J lost 9 bases, and 11 bases stayed unmatched. Germline V lookup: CDR1 SGHTA, CDR2 FQGNSA. CDR3 DNA sequence: TGTGCCAGCCGATTTAACCCGGGACTAGCGGGAGGTGAGCAGTTCTTC. Translation: CASRFNPGLAGGEQFF.

This clonotype was counted many times. The rearrangement joins TRBV7-2 to TRBJ1-1; D is perhaps TRBD1 (6 bases). This CDR3 region has 14 residues. CDR1 and CDR2 from the germline V gene are SGHTA and FQGNSA. Trimming removed 4 bases from V and 4 bases from J, with 13 bases in between. CDR3 sequence reads: CASSSPGGGTEAFF. The CDR3 region has the DNA TGTGCCAGCAGCTCCCCGGGGGGCGGCACTGAAGCTTTCTTT.

This clonotype came up many times. V gene TRBV7-2 combines with J gene TRBJ1-3; 10 nucleotides align to TRBD1. The CDR3 length is 15 residues. The V gene's germline CDR1 is SGHTA and CDR2 FQGNSA. V shed 5 bases and J 2 bases; nucleotides not matched to a gene: 3. CDR3 loop: CASSPTGGPGNTIYF. The CDR3 DNA reads TGTGCCAGCAGCCCGACAGGGGGCCCTGGAAACACCATATATTTT.

V and J are TRBV4-3 and TRBJ2-7; 7 nucleotides line up with TRBD2. Germline loops: CDR1 LGHNA, CDR2 YSLEER. V was pared by 0 bases and J by 5 bases, with 7 bases of the junction left unmatched. The CDR3 extends over 15 amino acids. This CDR3 is CASSQDWGRAHEQYF. The CDR3, as DNA: TGCGCCAGCAGCCAAGATTGGGGGAGGGCCCACGAGCAGTACTTC.

This clonotype was seen at least ten times. The genes are TRBV11-2 and TRBJ2-3; D uncertain. CDR1 is SGHAT and CDR2 is FQNNGV in the germline V gene. Trimming stripped 3 bases from V and 0 bases from J, with 7 bases between. There are 14 residues in the CDR3. The CDR3 nucleotides are TGTGCCAGCAGCTTTTTGGGGAGCACAGATACGCAGTATTTT. It codes for CASSFLGSTDTQYF. The variable domain in full, with the rest retrieved from reference TRBV11-2 and TRBJ2-3, is EAGVAQSPRYKIIEKRQSVAFWCNPISGHATLYWYQQILGQGPKLLIQFQNNGVVDDSQLPKDRFSAERLKGVDSTLKIQPAKLEDSAVYLCASSFLGSTDTQYFGPGTRLTVL.

This clonotype was seen ten or more times. The gene calls are TRBV7-2 and TRBJ1-1; TRBD1 is a possible D gene (5 bases). V gave up 4 bases and J gave up 10 bases, with 22 bases separating them. The germline CDR1 and CDR2 sequences are SGHTA and FQGNSA. The CDR3 is made up of 15 amino acids. CDR3 coding DNA: TGTGCCAGCAGCTCTTGGAGGGGAGCGAGAGCGCGAGCTTTCTTT. Amino acid sequence: CASSSWRGARARAFF.

This clonotype occurred many times. V usage is TRBV11-3 and J usage is TRBJ2-3, with unresolved D. This CDR3 has 14 residues. V shed 5 bases and J shed 7 bases, with 16 bases lying between them. The germline V gene encodes CDR1 SGHNT and CDR2 YENEEA. CDR3 loop: CASSLGRPPHTQYF. The CDR3 DNA is TGTGCCAGCAGCCTTGGCCGCCCTCCTCATACGCAGTATTTT.

This chain connects TRBV28 to TRBJ1-4, with D possibly TRBD1 on 5 matching bases. This CDR3 has 15 residues. The V gene's germline CDR1 is MDHEN and CDR2 SYDVKM. Trimming took off 3 bases at V and 5 bases at J, with 13 bases between the two ends. As DNA, the CDR3 is TGTGCCAGCAGTTTTGCGGGACGGCGCAATGAAAAACTGTTTTTT. Its protein product is CASSFAGRRNEKLFF.